This T cell receptor (beta chain) was sequenced during a study of shared clonotypes between healthy human individuals. In the study overall: With ages of 18 to 49, the donors were a couple of women and a few men. Study-level results: For naive CD4 cells, 4.5% to 6.5% of clonotypes were shared across a handful of donors.

Germline trimming cut 0 bases from V and 5 bases from J; bases unmatched to any gene: 5. The CDR3 has 15 residues. Germline CDR1 is SGHRS and CDR2 is YFSETQ. Points on this clone: No antigen is known for it.

The repertoire was sequenced with immunoSEQ multiplex PCR; TCRdb's copy has only in-frame clones and lacks some. Among fewer than 400,000 clones listed, around two thirds were seen once. The source is a young man in good health. V usage is TRBV5-1 and J usage is TRBJ2-7, with 10 bases lining up with TRBD2. The sample was memory CD4+ T cells sorted from blood. Described subset: CD45RA-negative fraction. The CDR3 loop reads CASSLVLAGVDEQYF. In DNA, the CDR3 is TGCGCCAGCAGCTTGGTCCTAGCGGGAGTTGACGAGCAGTACTTC.